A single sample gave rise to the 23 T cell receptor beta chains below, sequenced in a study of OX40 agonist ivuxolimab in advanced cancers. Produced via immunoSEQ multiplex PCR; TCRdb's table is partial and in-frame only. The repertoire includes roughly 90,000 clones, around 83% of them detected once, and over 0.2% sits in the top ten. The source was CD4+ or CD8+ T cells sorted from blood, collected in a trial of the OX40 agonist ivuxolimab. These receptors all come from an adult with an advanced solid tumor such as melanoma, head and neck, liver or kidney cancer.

CDR3 sequence: CASSPRGDSPRSGANVLTF. As DNA, the CDR3 is TGTGCCAGCTCACCACGCGGGGACAGCCCTAGATCTGGGGCCAACGTCCTGACTTTC. V gene TRBV18 combines with J gene TRBJ2-6; maybe TRBD1 (7 bases). This CDR3 comprises 19 residues. Trimming took 1 base from V and 1 from J, leaving 17 bases between them. CDR1 and CDR2 (germline): KGHSH, LQKENI.

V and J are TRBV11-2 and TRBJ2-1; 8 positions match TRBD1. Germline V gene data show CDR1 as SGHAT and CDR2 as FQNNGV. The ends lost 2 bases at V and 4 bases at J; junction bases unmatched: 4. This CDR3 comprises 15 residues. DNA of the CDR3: TGTGCCAGCAGCTTACTAGGACAGGGATACAATGAGCAGTTCTTC. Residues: CASSLLGQGYNEQFF. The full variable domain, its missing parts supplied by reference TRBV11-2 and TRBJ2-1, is EAGVAQSPRYKIIEKRQSVAFWCNPISGHATLYWYQQILGQGPKLLIQFQNNGVVDDSQLPKDRFSAERLKGVDSTLKIQPAKLEDSAVYLCASSLLGQGYNEQFFGPGTRLTVL.

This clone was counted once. The chain's CDR3 is CASTPGRLTDTQYF. CDR3 DNA sequence: TGTGCCAGCACCCCAGGGAGATTGACAGATACGCAGTATTTT. This sequence joins TRBV7-2 and TRBJ2-3, with D tentatively TRBD1 or TRBD2 (5 bases each). V lost 7 bases and J 3 bases, leaving 14 bases between the germline ends. Germline CDR1 SGHTA, CDR2 FQGNSA. CDR3 length: 14 amino acids.

CDR3 sequence: CASSPKLRGRNEQFF. The CDR3 DNA reads as TGTGCCAGCAGCCCAAAATTAAGGGGGCGCAATGAGCAGTTCTTC. The chain has TRBV28 and TRBJ2-1; 7 nucleotides align to TRBD1. Germline assignment: CDR1 MDHEN and CDR2 SYDVKM. Trimming at V came to 6 bases and at J to 6 bases, leaving 11 bases not matched to a gene. This CDR3 comprises 15 residues.

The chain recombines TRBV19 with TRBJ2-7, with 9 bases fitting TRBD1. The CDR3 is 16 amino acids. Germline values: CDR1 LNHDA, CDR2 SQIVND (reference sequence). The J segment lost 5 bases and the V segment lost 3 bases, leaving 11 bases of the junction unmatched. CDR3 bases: TGTGCCAGTAGTATTCGTACTGGGACAGGGAGCGACGAGCAGTACTTC. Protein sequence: CASSIRTGTGSDEQYF.

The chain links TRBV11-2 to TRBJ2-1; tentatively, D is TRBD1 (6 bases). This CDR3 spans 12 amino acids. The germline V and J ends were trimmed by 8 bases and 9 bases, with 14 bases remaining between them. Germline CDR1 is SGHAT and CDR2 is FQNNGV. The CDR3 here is CASLGRGTEQFF. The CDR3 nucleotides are TGTGCCAGCCTTGGTAGGGGGACTGAGCAGTTCTTC.

CDR3 in DNA: TGTGCCATCAACGGGGCTTCAGGGGATGAGCAGTTCTTC. Amino acid sequence: CAINGASGDEQFF. This sequence joins TRBV10-3 and TRBJ2-1, with D possibly TRBD1 on 6 matching bases. V lost 7 bases to trimming and J lost 8 bases, with 15 bases between them. The CDR3 is made up of 13 amino acids. Germline V gives CDR1 ENHRY, CDR2 SYGVKD.

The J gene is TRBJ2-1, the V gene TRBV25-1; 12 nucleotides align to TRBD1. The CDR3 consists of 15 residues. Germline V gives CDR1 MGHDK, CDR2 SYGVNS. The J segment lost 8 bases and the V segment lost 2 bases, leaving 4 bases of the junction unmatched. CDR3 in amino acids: CASSEPGTGGHEQFF. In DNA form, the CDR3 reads TGTGCCAGCAGTGAACCCGGGACAGGGGGCCATGAGCAGTTCTTC.

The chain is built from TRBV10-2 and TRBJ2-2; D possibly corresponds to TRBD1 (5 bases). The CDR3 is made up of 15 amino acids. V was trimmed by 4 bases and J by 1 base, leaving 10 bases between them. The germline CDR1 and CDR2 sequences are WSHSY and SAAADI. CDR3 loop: CASSGAGKNTGELFF. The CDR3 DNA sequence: TGCGCCAGCAGTGGGGCAGGGAAGAACACCGGGGAGCTGTTTTTT.

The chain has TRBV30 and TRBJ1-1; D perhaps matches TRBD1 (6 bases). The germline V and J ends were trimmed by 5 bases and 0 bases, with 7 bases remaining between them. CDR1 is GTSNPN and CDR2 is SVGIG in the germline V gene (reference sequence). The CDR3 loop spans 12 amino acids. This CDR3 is CAWGQMNTEAFF. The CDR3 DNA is TGTGCCTGGGGACAGATGAACACTGAAGCTTTCTTT.

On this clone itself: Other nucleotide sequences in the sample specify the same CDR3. The CDR3 loop is CASSPGLSETQYF. The DNA of the CDR3 is TGTGCCAGCTCACCAGGGCTATCAGAGACCCAGTACTTC. The chain is built from TRBV18 and TRBJ2-5; no definite D call. Germline CDR1 reads KGHSH; CDR2 reads LQKENI. The CDR3 length is 13 residues. Deletions cut 2 bases from V and 4 bases from J, with 8 bases between.

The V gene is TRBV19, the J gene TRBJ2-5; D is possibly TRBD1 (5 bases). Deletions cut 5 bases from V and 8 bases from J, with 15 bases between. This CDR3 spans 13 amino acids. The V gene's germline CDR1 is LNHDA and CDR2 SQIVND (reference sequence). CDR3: CASSQDTRTTQYF. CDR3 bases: TGTGCCAGTAGTCAGGACACGCGTACCACCCAGTACTTC.

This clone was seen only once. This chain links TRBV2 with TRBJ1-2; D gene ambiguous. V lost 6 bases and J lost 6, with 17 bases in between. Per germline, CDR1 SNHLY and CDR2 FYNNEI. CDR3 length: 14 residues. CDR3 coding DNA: TGTGCCAGCAGGGGCGGTTGGCAGGAGGATGGCTACACCTTC. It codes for CASRGGWQEDGYTF.

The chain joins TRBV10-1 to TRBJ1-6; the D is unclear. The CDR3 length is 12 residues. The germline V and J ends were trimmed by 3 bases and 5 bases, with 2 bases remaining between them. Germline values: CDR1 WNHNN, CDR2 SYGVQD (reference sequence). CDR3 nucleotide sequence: TGCGCCAGCAGTGAAAATAATTCACCCCTCCACTTT. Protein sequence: CASSENNSPLHF.

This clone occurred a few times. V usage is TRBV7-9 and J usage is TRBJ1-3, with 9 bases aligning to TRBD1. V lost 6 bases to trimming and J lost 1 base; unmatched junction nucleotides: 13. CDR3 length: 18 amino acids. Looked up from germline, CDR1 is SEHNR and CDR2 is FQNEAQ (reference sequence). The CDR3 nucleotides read TGTGCCAGCAGTTCGGGACAGGGCCCTTTGCAATCTGGAAACACCATATATTTT. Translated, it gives CASSSGQGPLQSGNTIYF.

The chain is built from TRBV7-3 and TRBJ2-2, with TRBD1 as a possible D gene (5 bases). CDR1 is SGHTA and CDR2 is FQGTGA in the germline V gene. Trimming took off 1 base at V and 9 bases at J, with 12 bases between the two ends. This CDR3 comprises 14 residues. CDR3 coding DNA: TGTGCCAGCAGCTTAAGCTCAGGACAAAGGGAGCTGTTTTTT. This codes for CASSLSSGQRELFF.

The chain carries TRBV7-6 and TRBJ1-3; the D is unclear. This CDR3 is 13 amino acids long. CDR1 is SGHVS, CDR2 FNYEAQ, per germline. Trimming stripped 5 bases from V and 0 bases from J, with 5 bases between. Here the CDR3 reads CASSASSGNTIYF. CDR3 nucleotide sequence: TGTGCCAGCAGCGCGAGCTCTGGAAACACCATATATTTT.

The chain's CDR3 is CASSDDRGRNYGYTF. CDR3 nucleotide sequence: TGTGCCAGCTCGGACGACAGGGGGCGAAACTATGGCTACACCTTC. The chain couples TRBV18 to TRBJ1-2; 10 bases agree with TRBD1. The junction had 6 bases not matched to a gene; V was cut back by 6 bases and J by 2 bases. CDR3 length equals 15 residues. Germline lookup yields CDR1 KGHSH and CDR2 LQKENI.

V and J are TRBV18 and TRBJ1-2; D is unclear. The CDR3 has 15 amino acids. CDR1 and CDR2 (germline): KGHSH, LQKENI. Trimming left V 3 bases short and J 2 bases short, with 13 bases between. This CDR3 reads CASSPVIDTNYGYTF. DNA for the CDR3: TGTGCCAGCTCACCGGTAATCGACACGAACTATGGCTACACCTTC.

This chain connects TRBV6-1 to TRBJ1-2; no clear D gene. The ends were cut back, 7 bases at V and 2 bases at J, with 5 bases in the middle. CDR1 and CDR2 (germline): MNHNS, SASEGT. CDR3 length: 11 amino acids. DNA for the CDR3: TGTGCCAGCAACCTGAACTATGGCTACACCTTC. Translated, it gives CASNLNYGYTF.

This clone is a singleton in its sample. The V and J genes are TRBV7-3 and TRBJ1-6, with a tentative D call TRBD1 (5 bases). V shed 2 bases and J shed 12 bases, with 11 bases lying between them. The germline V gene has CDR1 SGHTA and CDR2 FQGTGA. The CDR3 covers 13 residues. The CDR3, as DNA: TGTGCCAGCAGCTTAGGGGCAGGGATACCCCTCCACTTT. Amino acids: CASSLGAGIPLHF.

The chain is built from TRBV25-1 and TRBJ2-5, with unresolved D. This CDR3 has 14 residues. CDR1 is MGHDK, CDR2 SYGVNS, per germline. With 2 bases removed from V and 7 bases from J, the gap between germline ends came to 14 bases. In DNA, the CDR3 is TGTGCCAGCAGTGAACTGCAGGTTCCAGGGACCCAGTACTTC. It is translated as CASSELQVPGTQYF.

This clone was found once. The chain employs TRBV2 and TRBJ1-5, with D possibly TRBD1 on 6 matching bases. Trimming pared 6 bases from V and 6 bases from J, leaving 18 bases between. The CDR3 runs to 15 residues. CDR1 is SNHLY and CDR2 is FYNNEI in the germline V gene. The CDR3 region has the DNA TGTGCCAGCAGGGGAATGGGGGGAGGGGGTCAGCCCCAGCATTTT. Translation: CASRGMGGGGQPQHF.